This T cell receptor (beta chain) originates from a study of blood T cell repertoires in COVID-19. Across the whole study: Spain, Italy and the United States supplied samples that represented acute and convalescent COVID-19. From T cells, B-cell-depleted T cells, or PBMCs came the material, which was cDNA or gDNA.

The V segment lost 0 bases and the J segment 0 bases; nucleotides outside the gene matches: 2. Germline lookup yields CDR1 MNHEY and CDR2 SVGAGI. The CDR3 extends over 15 amino acids. In the source study's methods: By means of reference gene primer amplification, nucleated cell counts were estimated. The assay was immunoSEQ multiplex PCR, and TCRdb's table has in-frame clones only and misses some. The V and J calls and clone size come from that table; D and trimming were worked out from the DNA. The sample carries a few hundred thousand clones, approximately 81% recorded once. The chain uses TRBV6-5 and TRBJ2-7; 7 bases are shared with TRBD1. Specimen: peripheral blood. The source of this sequence is a man aged 40-49 years with acute or convalescent COVID-19. The CDR3 DNA sequence: TGTGCCAGCAGTTACTCGTGGGACAGCTCCTACGAGCAGTACTTC. Translating it yields CASSYSWDSSYEQYF.